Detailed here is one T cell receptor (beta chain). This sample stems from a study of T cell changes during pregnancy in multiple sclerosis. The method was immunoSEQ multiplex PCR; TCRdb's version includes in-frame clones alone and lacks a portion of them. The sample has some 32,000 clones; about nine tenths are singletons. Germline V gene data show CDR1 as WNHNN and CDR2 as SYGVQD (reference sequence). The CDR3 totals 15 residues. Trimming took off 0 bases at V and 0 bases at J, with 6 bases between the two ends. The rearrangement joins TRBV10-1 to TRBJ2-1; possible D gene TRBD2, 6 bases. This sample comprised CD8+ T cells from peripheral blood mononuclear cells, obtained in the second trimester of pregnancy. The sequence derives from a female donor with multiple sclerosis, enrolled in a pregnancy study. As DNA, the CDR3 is TGCGCCAGCAGTGAGTCGGGGGGCTCCTACAATGAGCAGTTCTTC. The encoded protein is CASSESGGSYNEQFF.